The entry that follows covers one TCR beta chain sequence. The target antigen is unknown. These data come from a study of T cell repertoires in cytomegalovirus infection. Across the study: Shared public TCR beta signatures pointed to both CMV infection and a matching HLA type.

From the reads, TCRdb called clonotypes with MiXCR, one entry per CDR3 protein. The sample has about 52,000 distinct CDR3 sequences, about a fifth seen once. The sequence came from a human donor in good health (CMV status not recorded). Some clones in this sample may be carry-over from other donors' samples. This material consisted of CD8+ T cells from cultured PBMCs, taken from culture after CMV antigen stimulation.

The CDR3 spells CASSRAGGQFF. CDR3 sequence (DNA): TGTGCCAGCTCAAGAGCAGGGGGGCAGTTCTTC. The chain couples TRBV6-2 or TRBV6-3 to TRBJ2-1, with TRBD1 matching 7 bases. Per germline, CDR1 MNHEY and CDR2 SVGEGT. This CDR3 has 11 residues. Trimming cost V 8 bases and J 12 bases; bases outside gene matches: 7.